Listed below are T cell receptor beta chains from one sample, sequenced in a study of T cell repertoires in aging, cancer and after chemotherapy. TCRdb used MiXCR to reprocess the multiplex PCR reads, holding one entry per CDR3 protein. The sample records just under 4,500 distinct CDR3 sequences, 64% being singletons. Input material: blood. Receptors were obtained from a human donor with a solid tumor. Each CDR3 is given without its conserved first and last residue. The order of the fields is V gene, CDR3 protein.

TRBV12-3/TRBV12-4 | ASTGQTYEQY
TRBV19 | ASSEVPMNTEAF
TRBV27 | ASSLSASHTEAF
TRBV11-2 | ASWNSGETYEQY
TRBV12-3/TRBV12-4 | ASSLHTGGYT
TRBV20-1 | SAESPGQGPYGYT
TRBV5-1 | ASSLRGENTEAF
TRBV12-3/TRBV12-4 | ASRGQINQPQH
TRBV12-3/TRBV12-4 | ASSPGTYEQY
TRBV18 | ASSPLGTGPYEQY
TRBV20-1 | SAQETNYGYT
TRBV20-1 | SARARRHGELF
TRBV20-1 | SARGGLNYNSPLH
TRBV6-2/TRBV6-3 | ASSQGMVSGANVLT
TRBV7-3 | ASSQGPSGNTIY
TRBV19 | ASSIPASGALLYGYT
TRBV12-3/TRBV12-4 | ASSLNYGGTYEQY
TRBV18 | ASSPSSGRLGEQF
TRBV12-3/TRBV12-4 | ASIPWGTSGRNEQF
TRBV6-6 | ASSPRVGANYGYT
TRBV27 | ASSPDGDTIY
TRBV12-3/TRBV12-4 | ASRHGQGENSPLH
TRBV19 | ASSPSLGGTGELF
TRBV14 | ASSQLRLEKTYEQY
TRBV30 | ACTSVGGDTQY
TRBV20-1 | SARVGWGDSSGNTIY
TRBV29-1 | SVEPAPRGEQF
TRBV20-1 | SARDGTGHGTGYGYT